Included here is one T cell receptor (beta chain) sequence, with context. It was with random hexamers that about 0.45 to 1 ug RNA was reverse transcribed. TCRdb called the immunoSEQ multiplex PCR reads again in MiXCR, with one record for every CDR3 protein. The sample yields 110,000 or so distinct CDR3 sequences, less than 95% seen once. The entry originates in a study of CD8 T cells in Susac syndrome. Both CD4+ and CD8+ T cells were negatively isolated, and TEMRA cells underwent FACS enrichment. The CDR3 is made up of 14 amino acids. The ends were cut back, 5 bases at V and 1 base at J, with 12 bases in the middle. Per the germline V gene, CDR1 is LNHDA and CDR2 is SQIVND (reference sequence).

The sequence was collected from a human donor in good health. V is TRBV19 and J is TRBJ2-7, with D tentatively TRBD1 or TRBD2 (5 bases each). What was sequenced was CD4+ T cells from PBMCs. DNA for the CDR3: TGTGCCAGTAGTTTGCCGGGACCATCCTACGAGCAGTACTTC. This sequence encodes CASSLPGPSYEQYF.